This T cell receptor beta chain is from a study of blood T cell repertoires in COVID-19. The CDR3 runs to 14 residues. CDR1 is SGHTA and CDR2 is FQGNSA in the germline V gene. The V and J ends lost 1 base and 3 bases respectively, with 7 bases between them. Details on this clone: Other nucleotide sequences in the sample specify the same CDR3.

The data were produced by immunoSEQ multiplex PCR, yet TCRdb's version contains in-frame clones alone and is incomplete. The sample holds about 220,000 clones, almost 85% seen once. Input material: peripheral blood. V gene TRBV7-2 combines with J gene TRBJ1-5, with D perhaps TRBD1 (6 bases). The clonotype originates from a woman in her 70s with COVID-19, enrolled during active disease. The CDR3 DNA reads TGTGCCAGCAGCTTAGGACAGGTCAATCAGCCCCAGCATTTT. Translation gives CASSLGQVNQPQHF. Looking up the rest from reference TRBV7-2 and TRBJ1-5 gives the full variable domain: GAGVSQSPSNKVTEKGKDVELRCDPISGHTALYWYRQSLGQGLEFLIYFQGNSAPDKSGLPSDRFSAERTGGSVSTLTIQRTQQEDSAVYLCASSLGQVNQPQHFGDGTRLSIL.